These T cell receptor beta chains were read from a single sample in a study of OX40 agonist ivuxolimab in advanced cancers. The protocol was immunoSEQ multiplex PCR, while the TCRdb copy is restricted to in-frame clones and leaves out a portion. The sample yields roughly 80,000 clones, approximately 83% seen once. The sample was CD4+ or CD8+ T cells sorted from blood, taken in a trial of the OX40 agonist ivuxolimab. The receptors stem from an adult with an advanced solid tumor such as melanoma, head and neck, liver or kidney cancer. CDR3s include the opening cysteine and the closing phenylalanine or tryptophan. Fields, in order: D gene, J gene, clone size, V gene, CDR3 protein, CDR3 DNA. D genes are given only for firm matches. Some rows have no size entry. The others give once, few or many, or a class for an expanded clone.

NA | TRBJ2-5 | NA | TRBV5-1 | CASSIGPTETQYF | TGCGCCAGCAGCATCGGACCGACGGAGACCCAGTACTTC
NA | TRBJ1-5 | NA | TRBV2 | CASKRNVYSNQPQHF | TGTGCCAGCAAGAGGAACGTGTATAGCAATCAGCCCCAGCATTTT
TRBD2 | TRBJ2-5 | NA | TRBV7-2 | CASSLDISGGAGETQYF | TGTGCCAGCAGCTTAGATATTAGCGGGGGGGCAGGGGAGACCCAGTACTTC
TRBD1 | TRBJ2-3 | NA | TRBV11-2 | CASSPTGARTDTQYF | TGTGCCAGCAGCCCAACAGGGGCGAGGACAGATACGCAGTATTTT
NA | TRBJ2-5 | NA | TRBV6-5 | CASSAIKETQYF | TGTGCCAGCAGCGCGATAAAAGAGACCCAGTACTTC
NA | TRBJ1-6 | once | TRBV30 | CAWATRTGTYNSPLHF | TGTGCCTGGGCAACTAGAACCGGCACCTATAATTCACCCCTCCACTTT
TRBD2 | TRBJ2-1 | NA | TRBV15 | CATSGDLAGDYNEQFF | TGTGCCACCAGCGGAGATCTAGCGGGGGATTACAATGAGCAGTTCTTC
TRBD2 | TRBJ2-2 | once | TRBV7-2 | CASSLQPASGSNGELFF | TGTGCCAGCAGCTTACAGCCGGCTAGCGGGAGTAACGGGGAGCTGTTTTTT
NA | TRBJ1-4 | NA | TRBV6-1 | CASKQGQSEKLFF | TGTGCCAGCAAACAGGGACAATCTGAAAAACTGTTTTTT
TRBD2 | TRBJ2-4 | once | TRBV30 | CAWSSGGSGGRRDIQYF | TGTGCCTGGAGCTCAGGAGGGTCGGGAGGCCGGAGGGACATTCAGTACTTC
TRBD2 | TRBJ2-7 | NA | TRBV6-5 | CASSYSIDSGSRQYF | TGTGCCAGCAGTTACTCGATTGATAGCGGGAGCCGACAGTACTTC
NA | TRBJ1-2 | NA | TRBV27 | CASSNGSPLGYGYTF | TGTGCCAGCAGCAACGGGTCTCCACTGGGGTATGGCTACACCTTC
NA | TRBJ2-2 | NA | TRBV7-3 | CASSLAGTGELFF | TGTGCCAGCAGCTTAGCAGGGACCGGGGAGCTGTTTTTT
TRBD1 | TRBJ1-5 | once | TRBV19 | CASSKFLARGRSNQPQHF | TGTGCCAGTAGTAAATTTTTGGCTAGGGGGCGAAGCAATCAGCCCCAGCATTTT
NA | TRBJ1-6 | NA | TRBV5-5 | CASSLQNSPLHF | TGTGCCAGCAGCTTGCAGAATTCACCCCTCCACTTT
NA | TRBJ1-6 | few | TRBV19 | CASSRGETYSPLHF | TGTGCCAGTAGTAGAGGGGAAACGTATTCACCCCTCCACTTT
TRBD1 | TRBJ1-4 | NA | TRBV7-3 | CASSLKGQGTDATNEKLFF | TGTGCCAGCAGCTTAAAGGGACAGGGGACCGACGCAACTAATGAAAAACTGTTTTTT
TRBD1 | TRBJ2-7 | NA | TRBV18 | CASSPQGTALYEQYF | TGTGCCAGCTCACCACAGGGGACAGCTCTCTACGAGCAGTACTTC
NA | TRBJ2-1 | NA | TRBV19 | CASSTIIGDISGNEQFF | TGTGCCAGTAGTACCATCATCGGGGACATAAGTGGCAATGAGCAGTTCTTC
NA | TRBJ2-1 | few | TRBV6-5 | CASSSLSPNEQFF | TGTGCCAGCAGTTCCCTCTCTCCTAATGAGCAGTTCTTC
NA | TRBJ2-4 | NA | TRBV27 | CASSLYGGGQNIQYF | TGTGCCAGCAGTTTATACGGGGGTGGTCAAAACATTCAGTACTTC
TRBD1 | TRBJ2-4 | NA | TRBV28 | CASSLAGGAYIQYF | TGTGCCAGCAGCCTTGCAGGGGGCGCGTACATTCAGTACTTC
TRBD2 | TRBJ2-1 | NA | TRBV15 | CATSLGLDSGHEQFF | TGTGCCACCAGCCTTGGACTAGATAGCGGGCATGAGCAGTTCTTC
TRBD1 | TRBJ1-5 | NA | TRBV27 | CASSLSYRGQPQHF | TGTGCCAGCAGTCTCTCTTACAGGGGACAGCCCCAGCATTTT
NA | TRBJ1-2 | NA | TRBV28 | CASSLDYGYTF | TGTGCCAGCAGCCTGGATTATGGCTACACCTTC
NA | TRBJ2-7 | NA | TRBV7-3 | CASSPFAYGEQYF | TGTGCCAGCAGCCCCTTCGCGTATGGCGAGCAGTACTTC
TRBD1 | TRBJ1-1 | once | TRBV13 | CASSFPRQGEAFF | TGTGCCAGCAGCTTTCCCAGACAGGGTGAAGCTTTCTTT